Listed below are T cell receptor beta chains from one sample, sequenced in a study of identical twins. TCRdb processed the 5' RACE reads anew with MiXCR; each CDR3 protein has one entry. The sample holds roughly 720,000 distinct CDR3 sequences, about 20% seen once. This sample was shared with a second study, whose subject was T cells expressing NK-cell markers.

The sequenced sample consisted of PBMCs. The receptors shown here come from a woman aged 18-29 years in good health. Both conserved end residues are part of each CDR3. Fields, in order: V gene, D gene, clone size, J gene, CDR3 protein. The D gene is left open where the match is weak. Some rows have no size entry. The others give once, few or many, or a class for an expanded clone.

>TRBV5-4|TRBD2|NA|TRBJ2-3
CASSRTSGGTTDTQYF
>TRBV12-3/TRBV12-4|NA|few|TRBJ2-2
CASQSVRDGKNTGELFF
>TRBV5-1|NA|NA|TRBJ2-3
CATAKGGVDTQYF
>TRBV20-1|NA|NA|TRBJ2-5
CSARDQGLWGETQYF
>TRBV12-3/TRBV12-4|NA|few|TRBJ1-1
CASSFVGENTEAFF
>TRBV6-5|NA|few|TRBJ1-2
CASSYSSSTNYGYTF
>TRBV20-1|NA|NA|TRBJ2-1
CSGDRMDLDEQFF
>TRBV7-8|NA|NA|TRBJ1-1
CASSLSLVRAFF
>TRBV5-1|TRBD2|NA|TRBJ2-1
CASSLTGGANEQFF
>TRBV11-2|TRBD2|few|TRBJ2-7
CASSQRLAGDYEQYF
>TRBV27|NA|NA|TRBJ2-3
CATPEVWGPIQGRSTDTQYF
>TRBV9|NA|few|TRBJ1-1
CASSVGGRMNTEAFF
>TRBV5-1|TRBD1|few|TRBJ2-7
CASSLEAGGLEQYF
>TRBV9|TRBD2|NA|TRBJ2-5
CASSVRTSGGQETQYF
>TRBV18|NA|NA|TRBJ2-3
CASSPLTPGGTDTQYF
>TRBV10-3|NA|NA|TRBJ2-4
CAISDPPTSSKNIQYF
>TRBV2|TRBD1|NA|TRBJ1-4
CASQTGGREKLFF